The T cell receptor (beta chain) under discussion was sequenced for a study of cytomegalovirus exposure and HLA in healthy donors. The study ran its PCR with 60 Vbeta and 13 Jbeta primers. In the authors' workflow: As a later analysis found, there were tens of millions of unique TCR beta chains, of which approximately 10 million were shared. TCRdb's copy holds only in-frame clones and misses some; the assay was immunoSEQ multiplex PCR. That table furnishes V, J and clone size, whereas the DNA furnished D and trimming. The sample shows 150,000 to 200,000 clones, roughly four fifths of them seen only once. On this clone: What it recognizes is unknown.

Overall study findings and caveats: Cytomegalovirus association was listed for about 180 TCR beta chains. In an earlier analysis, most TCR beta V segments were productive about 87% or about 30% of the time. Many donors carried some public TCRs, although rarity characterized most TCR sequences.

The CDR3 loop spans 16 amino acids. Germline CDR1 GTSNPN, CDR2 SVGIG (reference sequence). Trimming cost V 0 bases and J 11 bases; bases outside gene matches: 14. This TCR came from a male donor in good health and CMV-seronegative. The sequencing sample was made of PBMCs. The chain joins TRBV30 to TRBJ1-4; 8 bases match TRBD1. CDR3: CAWSVRGQGAFGKLFF. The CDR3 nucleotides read TGTGCCTGGAGTGTACGTGGTCAGGGGGCGTTCGGCAAACTGTTTTTT.